In this sample, the clone carrying this TCR beta chain turned up many times. What it recognizes is unknown. Time point described: blood at routine non-recurrence follow-up after resection. TCRs were sequenced from unsorted whole RNA of tumor, nontumor lung or PBMC. Each CDR3 protein is one row after TCRdb ran MiXCR on the 5' RACE reads. The table has under 30,000 distinct CDR3 sequences, around 6% seen once. The data belong to a study of spatial heterogeneity in lung cancer. As for the study in general: The donor group consisted of roughly 70 patients who had untreated, early-stage non-small cell lung cancer. As counted in raw reads, each unique TCR and UMI combination appeared more than ten times on average.

Trimming cost V 2 bases and J 5 bases; bases outside gene matches: 5. The germline V gene encodes CDR1 MGHRA and CDR2 YSYEKL. The CDR3 loop spans 14 amino acids. The study, taken as a whole, reports: Ubiquitous, expanded tumor-derived TCRs were more frequently observed in blood at resection than at follow-up.

Material: PBMCs, obtained at follow-up. This receptor was obtained from a male donor with early-stage non-small cell lung cancer. The J gene is TRBJ1-1, the V gene TRBV4-1, with 7 bases lining up with TRBD1. CDR3 nucleotides: TGCGCCAGCAGCCAAACCCGGGACAGAACTGAAGCTTTCTTT. Translating gives CASSQTRDRTEAFF.